The 30 T cell receptor beta chains reported below all come from one sample, sequenced in a study of beta chain features in type 1 diabetes. Sequenced material consisted of expressed TCRB transcripts (all of the isolated RNA was reverse transcribed). Profiling relied on immunoSEQ multiplex PCR, and the TCRdb table lists in-frame clones only, not all of them. The sample lists fewer than 200,000 clones, 13% occurring once. Sequencing was performed on central memory CD4+ T cells from blood. These receptors all stem from a woman between 18 and 30 years old in good health.

The rearrangement joins TRBV4-3 to TRBJ2-1; D ambiguous. This CDR3 has 14 amino acids. Trimming took 0 bases from V and 6 from J, leaving 9 bases between them. Germline V gene sequence: CDR1 LGHNA, CDR2 YSLEER. The CDR3 coding sequence is TGCGCCAGCAGCCAAGACGCGAATTTCAATGAGCAGTTCTTC. This codes for CASSQDANFNEQFF.

This chain uses TRBV7-2 with TRBJ2-7; D is possibly TRBD1 (5 bases). Germline V gene lookup returns CDR1 SGHTA and CDR2 FQGNSA. The CDR3 extends over 14 amino acids. Trimming left V 2 bases short and J 6 bases short, with 14 bases between. CDR3 residues: CASSLQGSKSEQYF. The CDR3 DNA sequence: TGTGCCAGCAGCTTACAGGGTAGTAAATCCGAGCAGTACTTC.

A few counts support this clone. Other DNA sequences of this sample code for an identical CDR3. The V gene is TRBV27, the J gene TRBJ2-4; TRBD1 agrees at 8 bases. This CDR3 is built from 15 residues. J gave up 0 bases and V 3 bases, and 1 base lay outside the gene matches. Germline CDR1 and CDR2: MNHEY and SMNVEV (reference sequence). This chain's CDR3 is CASSLTGVAKNIQYF. The CDR3 DNA sequence: TGTGCCAGCAGTTTGACAGGGGTAGCCAAAAACATTCAGTACTTC.

The chain links TRBV5-1 to TRBJ1-1; TRBD1 is a possible D gene (6 bases). Germline values: CDR1 SGHRS, CDR2 YFSETQ. The V end was cut by 4 bases, the J end by 2 bases, with 15 bases between. The CDR3 has 15 residues. CDR3 in DNA: TGCGCCAGCAGCAAGGACAGATACTCTAACACTGAAGCTTTCTTT. It translates to CASSKDRYSNTEAFF.

This clone was picked up a small number of times. The V and J genes are TRBV2 and TRBJ2-7; the match to TRBD1 covers 10 bases. V lost 10 bases, J lost 3 bases, and 6 bases stayed unmatched. Germline V gene data show CDR1 as SNHLY and CDR2 as FYNNEI. The CDR3 sequence is 13 residues long. CDR3 in DNA: TGTGCCACCGATCGGACAGGGGGCTACGAGCAGTACTTC. Protein sequence: CATDRTGGYEQYF.

This clone was counted between two and nine times. This chain joins TRBV16 and TRBJ1-2; 7 nucleotides align to TRBD1. CDR1 KGHSY and CDR2 FQNENV come from the germline V gene. J lost 8 bases, V lost 5 bases, and 5 bases had no gene match. This CDR3 region has 12 residues. DNA of the CDR3: TGTGCCAGCAGCTCCGAGGGGGCGGGCTACACCTTC. This gives the protein CASSSEGAGYTF.

The V call is TRBV9, the J call TRBJ2-5, with D unresolved. The CDR3 contains 11 residues. In germline, CDR1 is SGDLS, CDR2 YYNGEE. The V gene lost 5 bases and the J gene lost 1 base, with 3 bases spanning the gap. The CDR3 coding sequence is TGTGCCAGCAGTATCCAAGAGACCCAGTACTTC. This gives the protein CASSIQETQYF.

The chain has TRBV7-6 and TRBJ2-3; 8 bases fit TRBD1. The germline V gene has CDR1 SGHVS and CDR2 FNYEAQ. This CDR3 has 13 amino acids. J was trimmed by 6 bases and V by 5 bases; bases with no gene match: 4. This CDR3 reads CASSRNRGDTQYF. CDR3 nucleotides: TGTGCCAGCAGCCGAAACAGGGGGGATACGCAGTATTTT.

The chain carries TRBV10-3 and TRBJ2-7; D may be TRBD2 (8 bases). In germline, CDR1 is ENHRY, CDR2 SYGVKD. Trimming left V 4 bases short and J 5 bases short, with 18 bases between. The CDR3 has 15 amino acids. This CDR3 is CAISGLGLGGHEQYF. CDR3 coding DNA: TGTGCCATCAGTGGTTTGGGACTAGGGGGCCACGAGCAGTACTTC.

The rearrangement uses TRBV30 and TRBJ1-5; unclear D gene. Germline-derived CDR1 and CDR2 are GTSNPN and SVGIG (reference sequence). The V and J ends lost 3 bases and 10 bases respectively, with 10 bases between them. This CDR3 is 11 amino acids long. CDR3 sequence reads: CAWSLDSPQHF. The CDR3 DNA sequence: TGTGCCTGGAGCCTGGACTCACCCCAGCATTTT.

The chain carries TRBV11-3 and TRBJ2-2, with D perhaps matching TRBD1 (5 bases). Trimming cost V 1 base and J 2 bases, with 11 bases left between them. The V gene's germline CDR1 is SGHNT and CDR2 YENEEA. The CDR3 is made up of 16 amino acids. For the CDR3, the DNA is TGTGCCAGCAGCTTAGCGCCAGGGCTAAACACCGGGGAGCTGTTTTTT. It yields the protein CASSLAPGLNTGELFF.

This clone was picked up a small number of times. The chain carries TRBV18 and TRBJ2-1; 11 nucleotides line up with TRBD2. This CDR3 spans 16 amino acids. Germline CDR1 reads KGHSH; CDR2 reads LQKENI. Germline trimming cut 4 bases from V and 7 bases from J; bases unmatched to any gene: 9. Written as DNA, the CDR3 is TGTGCCAGCTCACAGATAGCGGGAGGGCCCGTAAATGAGCAGTTCTTC. This translates into CASSQIAGGPVNEQFF.

The V and J genes are TRBV19 and TRBJ1-5, with D maybe TRBD1 (6 bases). In germline, CDR1 is LNHDA, CDR2 SQIVND (reference sequence). The V end lost 3 bases, the J end lost 1 base, and 10 bases lay between the germline ends. The CDR3 loop spans 15 amino acids. CDR3 amino acids: CASSIGGASNQPQHF. The CDR3 DNA sequence: TGTGCCAGTAGTATTGGGGGCGCGAGCAATCAGCCCCAGCATTTT.

The chain couples TRBV7-9 to TRBJ2-7; 8 bases align to TRBD1. Per germline, CDR1 SEHNR and CDR2 FQNEAQ (reference sequence). V trimming: 7 bases; J trimming: 5 bases; junction bases outside the gene matches: 13. The CDR3 loop spans 15 amino acids. CDR3: CASTVLQGAGHEQYF. For the CDR3, the DNA is TGTGCCAGCACCGTACTCCAGGGGGCAGGGCACGAGCAGTACTTC.

The table lists this clone with a few counts. This chain links TRBV27 with TRBJ2-7; TRBD1 matches at 7 bases. CDR1 and CDR2 (germline): MNHEY, SMNVEV (reference sequence). J was trimmed by 3 bases and V by 5 bases; bases with no gene match: 16. The CDR3 runs to 17 residues. CDR3 sequence reads: CASSLHAGGQGVYEQYF. Here the CDR3 DNA reads TGTGCCAGCAGTCTTCACGCAGGCGGGCAGGGGGTCTACGAGCAGTACTTC.

This clone was counted ten times or more. V is TRBV11-2 and J is TRBJ2-7, with 9 positions matching TRBD1. The trim removed 3 bases at V and 4 bases at J, leaving 10 bases unmatched. The CDR3 runs 16 residues. Germline CDR1 and CDR2: SGHAT and FQNNGV. DNA for the CDR3: TGTGCCAGCAGCTTCGGGACAGGGAGTTCGTCGTACGAGCAGTACTTC. It is translated as CASSFGTGSSSYEQYF.

The J gene is TRBJ2-3, the V gene TRBV4-3, with TRBD2 matching over 9 bases. V lost 0 bases, J lost 11 bases, and 18 bases stayed unmatched. Germline V gives CDR1 LGHNA, CDR2 YSLEER. The CDR3 is 18 amino acids. Here the CDR3 DNA reads TGCGCCAGCAGCCAAGATATAGTGCTAGCGGGGTTGAAGGTTGGGCAGTATTTT. The encoded protein is CASSQDIVLAGLKVGQYF.

This clone was seen only a few times. The chain carries TRBV30 and TRBJ2-3; 9 nucleotides align to TRBD2. Trimming took 0 bases from V and 6 from J; bases not matched to a gene: 7. The CDR3 length is 15 residues. Germline V CDR1 and CDR2: GTSNPN, SVGIG (reference sequence). The CDR3 reads CAWSVLAAGGDTQYF. CDR3 DNA: TGTGCCTGGAGTGTACTTGCGGCGGGGGGGGATACGCAGTATTTT.

The CDR3 bases are TGTGCCAGCAGCCTCAGCGGGGGAGAGCAGTACTTC. The encoded protein is CASSLSGGEQYF. The chain uses TRBV7-3 and TRBJ2-7; 8 bases are a match to TRBD2. Germline-derived CDR1 and CDR2 are SGHTA and FQGTGA. CDR3 size: 12 residues. With V trimmed by 5 bases and J by 7 bases, 4 bases remained unmatched.

V gene TRBV5-1 combines with J gene TRBJ2-3; D is unresolved. Germline values: CDR1 SGHRS, CDR2 YFSETQ. Trimming stripped 2 bases from V and 0 bases from J, with 7 bases between. The CDR3 consists of 14 residues. For the CDR3, the DNA is TGCGCCAGCAGCTTTGGGCCCAGCACAGATACGCAGTATTTT. This gives the protein CASSFGPSTDTQYF.

The CDR3 sequence is CASSPSGRSVNEQFF. In DNA form, the CDR3 reads TGTGCCAGCAGCCCCAGCGGGAGGTCTGTCAATGAGCAGTTCTTC. V is TRBV6-1 and J is TRBJ2-1; 9 bases match TRBD2. The CDR3 extends over 15 amino acids. Germline V gene lookup returns CDR1 MNHNS and CDR2 SASEGT. Unmatched junction bases numbered 9, after V lost 6 bases and J lost 6 bases.

The V gene is TRBV19, the J gene TRBJ1-5; 7 bases line up with TRBD1. The trim removed 7 bases at V and 5 bases at J, leaving 2 bases unmatched. Germline values: CDR1 LNHDA, CDR2 SQIVND (reference sequence). The CDR3 has 12 amino acids. CDR3 coding DNA: TGTGCCAGTAATGACAGGGATCAGCCCCAGCATTTT. Translation gives CASNDRDQPQHF.

This clone was detected a few times. Other DNA sequences of this sample code for an identical CDR3. The J gene is TRBJ2-5, the V gene TRBV29-1; possibly TRBD2 for D (7 bases). Germline V gene sequence: CDR1 SQVTM, CDR2 ANQGSEA. CDR3 length: 12 amino acids. V lost 2 bases and J 5 bases, leaving 9 bases between the germline ends. The CDR3 spells CSVERGGETQYF. Written as DNA, the CDR3 is TGCAGCGTTGAAAGGGGGGGGGAGACCCAGTACTTC.

This clone was picked up many times. This chain links TRBV28 with TRBJ2-5; weak D call: TRBD2 (5 bases). With 3 bases removed from V and 6 bases from J, the gap between germline ends came to 11 bases. The CDR3 has 13 residues. The germline V gene encodes CDR1 MDHEN and CDR2 SYDVKM. CDR3 sequence reads: CASSFSGSKTQYF. The CDR3 bases are TGTGCCAGCAGTTTCTCGGGATCCAAGACCCAGTACTTC.

This clone came up a few times. V usage is TRBV2 and J usage is TRBJ2-1; a weak D match, TRBD1 (6 bases). V dropped 4 bases and J dropped 5 bases, with 12 bases sitting between them. This CDR3 spans 14 amino acids. Looked up from germline, CDR1 is SNHLY and CDR2 is FYNNEI. CDR3 sequence: CASSAYYRDNEQFF. The DNA of the CDR3 is TGTGCCAGCAGTGCCTACTACAGGGACAATGAGCAGTTCTTC.

This clone showed up just a few times. This chain connects TRBV28 to TRBJ1-2; D gene ambiguous. Germline V gives CDR1 MDHEN, CDR2 SYDVKM. The CDR3 has 14 residues. The V and J ends lost 8 bases and 3 bases respectively, with 16 bases between them. This chain's CDR3 is CASFSSGDHYGYTF. In DNA form, the CDR3 reads TGTGCCAGCTTCTCCTCCGGGGATCACTATGGCTACACCTTC.

J is TRBJ2-1 and V is TRBV6-5; 7 nucleotides align to TRBD1. The CDR3 loop spans 16 amino acids. V lost 4 bases, J lost 3 bases, and 9 bases stayed unmatched. From germline, CDR1 is MNHEY and CDR2 SVGAGI. The chain's CDR3 is CASSSNRGNFYNEQFF. As DNA, the CDR3 is TGTGCCAGCAGTTCCAACAGGGGTAACTTCTACAATGAGCAGTTCTTC.

The table lists this clone with a few counts. V gene TRBV14 combines with J gene TRBJ2-1, with 7 bases identical to TRBD1. CDR1 and CDR2 (germline): SGHDN, FVKESK. This CDR3 has 17 amino acids. The V segment lost 1 base and the J segment 0 bases; nucleotides outside the gene matches: 6. CDR3 region: CASSQVDRVGSYNEQFF. The CDR3 DNA is TGTGCCAGCAGCCAAGTAGACAGGGTCGGCTCCTACAATGAGCAGTTCTTC.

This clone was seen only a few times. The chain is built from TRBV5-4 and TRBJ2-7; TRBD2 matches at 8 bases. CDR1 SGHNT and CDR2 YYREEE come from the germline V gene (reference sequence). J was trimmed by 5 bases and V by 4 bases; bases with no gene match: 11. There are 15 residues in the CDR3. CDR3 residues: CASSRGREGIHEQYF. The CDR3 nucleotides are TGTGCCAGCAGCCGTGGTCGGGAGGGGATCCACGAGCAGTACTTC.

This chain connects TRBV2 to TRBJ2-5, with D tentatively TRBD1 (6 bases). The germline gives CDR1 SNHLY, CDR2 FYNNEI. This CDR3 has 15 residues. V was trimmed by 2 bases and J by 7 bases, leaving 17 bases between them. The CDR3 region has the DNA TGTGCCAGCAGTGAATTGACAGGCGCCCGGGGGACCCAGTACTTC. Its translation: CASSELTGARGTQYF.